The rows below give T cell receptor beta chains drawn from one sample of a study of cytomegalovirus exposure and HLA in healthy donors. Sequenced by immunoSEQ multiplex PCR; TCRdb stores in-frame clones only, minus some. Here the sample spans tens of thousands of clones, 85% being singletons. Material for sequencing was PBMCs. The receptors derive from a man aged 30 to 39 in good health and CMV-seronegative. The CDR3 runs from the conserved cysteine through the conserved F or W. The D gene is left open where the match is weak. Clone size appears in some rows only: once, few, many, or a class for an expanded clone.

17 | . | TRBD2 | TRBJ2-1 | TRBV11-3 | TGTGCCAGCAGCCTACGAGCGGGGGACACCTCCTACAATGAGCAGTTCTTC | CASSLRAGDTSYNEQFF
15 | . | . | TRBJ2-5 | TRBV7-9 | TGTGCCAGCAGCTTAGTACAGGGCGGGCAAGAGACCCAGTACTTC | CASSLVQGGQETQYF
14 | . | . | TRBJ1-2 | TRBV28 | TGTGCCAGCAGTTTATATTCTACCCTCTATGGCTACACCTTC | CASSLYSTLYGYTF
13 | few | TRBD2 | TRBJ2-7 | TRBV30 | TGTGCCTGGAGGACTAGCGGTACCTACGAGCAGTACTTC | CAWRTSGTYEQYF
12 | . | TRBD1 | TRBJ1-2 | TRBV9 | TGTGCCAGCAGCGTAATCAGGGGGGTCTACACCTTC | CASSVIRGVYTF
15 | . | . | TRBJ1-5 | TRBV27 | TGTGCCAGCAGTCTCACCGGGCCGGGGGATCAGCCCCAGCATTTT | CASSLTGPGDQPQHF
15 | . | . | TRBJ1-1 | TRBV7-9 | TGTGCCAGCAGCTTAGTGGGCCCGGAGAACACTGAAGCTTTCTTT | CASSLVGPENTEAFF
12 | few | . | TRBJ1-2 | TRBV18 | TGTGCCAGCTCACCGTTAGGGGATGGCTACACCTTC | CASSPLGDGYTF
15 | once | TRBD1 | TRBJ1-2 | TRBV27 | TGTGCCAGCAGTGGGTGGGACAGGACCTCTGGGGGCTACACCTTC | CASSGWDRTSGGYTF
14 | . | TRBD1 | TRBJ1-6 | TRBV9 | TGTGCCAGCAGCGTGACAGGGGGTGATTCACCCCTCCACTTT | CASSVTGGDSPLHF
14 | . | . | TRBJ2-1 | TRBV6-5 | TGTGCCAGCAGTCCCCGACGGGTTTACAATGAGCAGTTCTTC | CASSPRRVYNEQFF
15 | . | . | TRBJ2-5 | TRBV4-2 | TGTGCCAGCAGCCAAGATATGGCCACCGTAGAGACCCAGTACTTC | CASSQDMATVETQYF
14 | . | . | TRBJ1-1 | TRBV11-1 | TGTGCCAGCAGCTTTACCAGGTCTAATACTGAAGCTTTCTTT | CASSFTRSNTEAFF
15 | . | TRBD1 | TRBJ1-5 | TRBV19 | TGTGCCAGTAGTGATACAGGGGGATCATCACAGCCCCAGCATTTT | CASSDTGGSSQPQHF
15 | . | . | TRBJ2-7 | TRBV7-9 | TGTGCCAGCAGCTTTCGTCAGGGGAGCTCCTACGAGCAGTACTTC | CASSFRQGSSYEQYF
16 | . | TRBD2 | TRBJ2-5 | TRBV9 | TGTGCCAGCAGCGTATGGGCGAGCGGGGGGGAGGAGACCCAGTACTTC | CASSVWASGGEETQYF
14 | . | TRBD1 | TRBJ2-7 | TRBV5-1 | TGCGCCAGCAGCCCGGGACAGGGGTCCGGCGAGCAGTACTTC | CASSPGQGSGEQYF
14 | . | TRBD1 | TRBJ2-3 | TRBV30 | TGTGCCGGATCGACAGGGACCAGCACAGATACGCAGTATTTT | CAGSTGTSTDTQYF
15 | . | . | TRBJ2-5 | TRBV7-9 | TGTGCCAGCAGCTACCCTGAGGGGGGGATGGAGACCCAGTACTTC | CASSYPEGGMETQYF
14 | . | TRBD2 | TRBJ2-1 | TRBV11-3 | TGTGCCAGCAGCCCAACTAGCGGGGGGAATGAGCAGTTCTTC | CASSPTSGGNEQFF
13 | . | . | TRBJ1-5 | TRBV4-3 | TGCGCCAGCAGCCCGTCGTCCTATCAGCCCCAGCATTTT | CASSPSSYQPQHF
14 | . | TRBD1 | TRBJ1-2 | TRBV11-2 | TGTGCCAGCAGCTCAGGGGGCGCCGGCTATGGCTACACCTTC | CASSSGGAGYGYTF
18 | . | TRBD1 | TRBJ2-5 | TRBV19 | TGTGCCAGTAGCAACCAACAGGGGGCTTCTCTTGGGTGGGAGACCCAGTACTTC | CASSNQQGASLGWETQYF
14 | few | TRBD1 | TRBJ2-2 | TRBV9 | TGTGCCACCTCGATCGGGACAGAAACCGGGGAGCTGTTTTTT | CATSIGTETGELFF
12 | . | . | TRBJ1-2 | TRBV9 | TGTGCCAGCGTCGGGGGTAACTATGGCTACACCTTC | CASVGGNYGYTF
14 | . | TRBD1 | TRBJ1-2 | TRBV19 | TGTGCCAGTAGTCCCAGGGACAGCCTGAGAGGTTACACCTTC | CASSPRDSLRGYTF
13 | . | . | TRBJ1-1 | TRBV2 | TGTGCCAGCAGAACCGACACGAACACTGAAGCTTTCTTT | CASRTDTNTEAFF
15 | . | . | TRBJ2-5 | TRBV28 | TGTGCCAGCAGTGAACAAACAGGTTCGGGAGAGACCCAGTACTTC | CASSEQTGSGETQYF
12 | . | . | TRBJ2-1 | TRBV18 | TGTGCCAGCTCACCTGAGGTCAATGAGCAGTTCTTC | CASSPEVNEQFF
15 | . | . | TRBJ1-1 | TRBV11-1 | TGTGCCAGCAGCTTAGAAGAGGGAGGAAGTACTGAAGCTTTCTTT | CASSLEEGGSTEAFF
15 | . | TRBD2 | TRBJ2-1 | TRBV5-1 | TGCGCCAGCAGCTTGGCCGGACTAGCGGGTAATGAGCAGTTCTTC | CASSLAGLAGNEQFF
16 | . | TRBD2 | TRBJ2-2 | TRBV25-1 | TGTGCCAGCAGTACAAGGACTAGCGGAAACACCGGGGAGCTGTTTTTT | CASSTRTSGNTGELFF
15 | . | TRBD2 | TRBJ2-3 | TRBV7-3 | TGTGCCAGCAGCTTAACGGGACTAGCTGGGGGGAAGCAGTATTTT | CASSLTGLAGGKQYF
13 | . | . | TRBJ2-1 | TRBV6-4 | TGTGCCAGCAGTGACTCTTCCAACAATGAGCAGTTCTTC | CASSDSSNNEQFF
13 | . | TRBD1 | TRBJ2-3 | TRBV28 | TGTGCCAGCAGTCCAGGGACAGTGGATACGCAGTATTTT | CASSPGTVDTQYF
19 | . | TRBD1 | TRBJ2-1 | TRBV19 | TGTGCCAGTAGTATAGGCGCAGGGGGCGTGCTTCCTGCCTACAATGAGCAGTTCTTC | CASSIGAGGVLPAYNEQFF
16 | . | . | TRBJ1-5 | TRBV4-1 | TGCGCCAGCAGCCACCCGATTACAGGGAAGATTCAGCCCCAGCATTTT | CASSHPITGKIQPQHF
15 | . | TRBD1 | TRBJ1-2 | TRBV9 | TGTGCCAGCAGCGTCAGAACAGGGGGAGACTATGGCTACACCTTC | CASSVRTGGDYGYTF
14 | . | TRBD2 | TRBJ2-1 | TRBV2 | TGTGCCAGCAATTGGGCGGGAGGGCCAAATGAGCAGTTCTTC | CASNWAGGPNEQFF
15 | . | . | TRBJ2-1 | TRBV27 | TGTGCCAGCAGTTCCCCCCGGGAGATTTACAATGAGCAGTTCTTC | CASSSPREIYNEQFF
14 | . | TRBD2 | TRBJ2-5 | TRBV7-2 | TGTGCCAGCAGCCAACAGAGCGGGGAAGAGACCCAGTACTTC | CASSQQSGEETQYF
15 | . | TRBD1 | TRBJ2-2 | TRBV15 | TGTGCCACCAGCGGGAGACAGGGGGGCACCGGGGAGCTGTTTTTT | CATSGRQGGTGELFF
15 | . | . | TRBJ1-1 | TRBV5-8 | TGTGCCAGCAGCTCCTCTGCCGAAGCTCACACTGAAGCTTTCTTT | CASSSSAEAHTEAFF
15 | . | . | TRBJ2-7 | TRBV10-3 | TGTGCCATCAGTGAGCCTACGACAGCGGGCTACGAGCAGTACTTC | CAISEPTTAGYEQYF
13 | . | . | TRBJ1-4 | TRBV25-1 | TGTGCCAGCAGTCTCAGGGTCTGGGAAAAACTGTTTTTT | CASSLRVWEKLFF
14 | . | . | TRBJ1-3 | TRBV4-3 | TGCGCCAGCAGCATGGGGGCGTCTGGAAACACCATATATTTT | CASSMGASGNTIYF
16 | . | TRBD2 | TRBJ2-4 | TRBV7-2 | TGTGCCAGCAGCTTAGTTGCGGGGGGGGCTCAAAACATTCAGTACTTC | CASSLVAGGAQNIQYF
15 | . | . | TRBJ2-1 | TRBV5-1 | TGCGCCAGCAGCTTAAGGACAGAGGCCTACAATGAGCAGTTCTTC | CASSLRTEAYNEQFF
13 | . | . | TRBJ2-5 | TRBV9 | TGTGCCAGCAGCGTTTCGGTGTGGGAGACCCAGTACTTC | CASSVSVWETQYF
15 | . | . | TRBJ2-3 | TRBV27 | TGTGCCAGCAGTTCAACAGGGCTCAGCACAGATACGCAGTATTTT | CASSSTGLSTDTQYF
13 | . | TRBD1 | TRBJ1-2 | TRBV12-5 | TGTGCTAGTGGTCCGGGACAGCCCTATGGCTACACCTTC | CASGPGQPYGYTF
15 | . | TRBD1 | TRBJ1-2 | TRBV9 | TGTGCCAGCAGCGTACAAGAGACAGGGTCCTATGGCTACACCTTC | CASSVQETGSYGYTF
15 | . | TRBD2 | TRBJ2-1 | TRBV5-4 | TGTGCCAGCAGCACGGGGACTAGCGCATACAATGAGCAGTTCTTC | CASSTGTSAYNEQFF
12 | . | TRBD2 | TRBJ2-7 | TRBV5-1 | TGCGCCAGCAGCGGAGCGGGGTACGAGCAGTACTTC | CASSGAGYEQYF
14 | many | TRBD1 | TRBJ2-1 | TRBV6-4 | TGTGCCAGCAGTCCCGGACAGGGAGGCAATGAGCAGTTCTTC | CASSPGQGGNEQFF
14 | . | . | TRBJ1-1 | TRBV30 | TGTGCCTGGAGTGCTCCCCCCGGGAGCACTGAAGCTTTCTTT | CAWSAPPGSTEAFF
15 | . | . | TRBJ2-5 | TRBV9 | TGTGCCAGCAGCGTCTCTGCGGGGCATGGGGAGGACCAGTACTTC | CASSVSAGHGEDQYF